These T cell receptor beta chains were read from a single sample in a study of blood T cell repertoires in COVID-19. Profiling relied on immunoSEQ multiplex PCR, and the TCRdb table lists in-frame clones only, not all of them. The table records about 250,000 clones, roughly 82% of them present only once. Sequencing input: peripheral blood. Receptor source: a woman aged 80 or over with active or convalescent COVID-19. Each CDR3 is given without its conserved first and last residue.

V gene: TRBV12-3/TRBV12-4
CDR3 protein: ASRSRVNTEAF

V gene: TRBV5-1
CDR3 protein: ASSTSGVRGEKLF

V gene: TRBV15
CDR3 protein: ATSSAQAGTDTQY

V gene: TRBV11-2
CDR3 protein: ASSRNPGGYGYT

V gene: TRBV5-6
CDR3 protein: ASSRGQNTEAF

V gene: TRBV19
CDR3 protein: ASTPAGGPFRNIQY

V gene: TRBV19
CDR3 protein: ASSKPWGQPNTEAF

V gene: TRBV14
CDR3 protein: ASSQAETGNSPLH

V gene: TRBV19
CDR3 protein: ASSNRDRGRHEQY

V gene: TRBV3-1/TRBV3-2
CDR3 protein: ASSQFSSGNTIY

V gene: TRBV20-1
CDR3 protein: SASLTGEETQY

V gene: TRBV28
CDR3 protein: ASSPGRWGQETQY

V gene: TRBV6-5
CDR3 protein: ASSYGGGYT

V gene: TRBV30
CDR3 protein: AWSSGTNTGELF

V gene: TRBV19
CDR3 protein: ASNTQGVDTQY

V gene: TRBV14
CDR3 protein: ASSPSTGQSYEQY

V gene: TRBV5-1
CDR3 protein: ASSLAGSVHNEQF

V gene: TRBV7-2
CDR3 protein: ASDPREGAEAF